This T cell receptor (beta chain) was sequenced in a study of CD8 T cell repertoires and HIV-1 epitope variants. Study in general: Separate wells received one of Twenty-five Gag or Nef variant peptides. The baseline condition was 1M T cells left uncultured.

Germline loops: CDR1 SGHNT, CDR2 YYREEE (reference sequence). The CDR3 has 15 amino acids. After removal of 1 base from V and 3 bases from J, the junction contained 5 bases not matched to a gene. About this clone: Its antigen remains unidentified.

Sequenced by immunoSEQ multiplex PCR; TCRdb stores in-frame clones only, minus some. The table records about 5,500 clones, about two thirds of them present only once. The sequenced sample consisted of cultured CD8+ T cells derived from PBMCs. The chain joins TRBV5-4 to TRBJ2-3, with 7 bases aligning to TRBD2. The clonotype originates from a male donor with HIV. The CDR3 reads CASSLLGGGTDTQYF. For the CDR3, the DNA is TGTGCCAGCAGCTTGCTGGGCGGGGGAACAGATACGCAGTATTTT.